This TCR beta chain was recorded in a study of CD8+ T cells in alopecia areata. Study conclusions and caveats: Expanded CD8+ clones among the top 100, and scalp clonality, were significantly decreased by tofacitinib. Especially in alopecia totalis/universalis, lesional scalp showed greater clonality than normal scalp did.

The treatment here: oral pan-JAK inhibitor, 5-10 mg twice daily. About this clone itself: What it binds is not known.

The CDR3 extends over 15 amino acids. CDR1 and CDR2 from the germline V gene are SQVTM and ANQGSEA. Unmatched junction bases numbered 7, after V lost 3 bases and J lost 0 bases. Investigators isolated RNA and reverse transcribed it into cDNA to act as the sequencing template. Measured with immunoSEQ multiplex PCR; TCRdb has only the in-frame clones, and not every one. The sample includes over 100,000 clones, 53% seen only once; the top ten take 0.46%. V is TRBV29-1 and J is TRBJ1-1, with 7 positions matching TRBD1. This clonotype originated in a human donor with alopecia areata. The input for sequencing was CD4+ T cells sorted from blood, taken at week 4, from a patient treated with tofacitinib. The CDR3, as DNA: TGCAGCGTTGACGGGACAGCTTTTATGAACACTGAAGCTTTCTTT. It specifies CSVDGTAFMNTEAFF.